The rows below give T cell receptor beta chains drawn from one sample of a study of neurological immune-mediated disorders. One entry per CDR3 protein, called by TCRdb with MiXCR from the 5' RACE reads. The data hold tens of thousands of distinct CDR3 sequences, with over 4% observed a single time. The sequenced material came from PBMCs. These receptors all stem from a human donor with multiple sclerosis. The donor label of this sample is uncertain. Each CDR3 is given with its conserved first and last residue. The order of the fields is J gene, V gene, D gene, clone size, CDR3 protein, CDR3 DNA. D genes are given only for firm matches. A row's size may be missing; if present it is once, few, many or a size class.

J gene: TRBJ2-1
V gene: TRBV7-6
D gene: -
clone size: many
CDR3 protein: CASSLAGESGSEQFF
CDR3 DNA: TGTGCCAGCAGCTTAGCAGGGGAATCTGGAAGTGAGCAGTTCTTC

J gene: TRBJ2-4
V gene: TRBV5-1
D gene: TRBD2
clone size: many
CDR3 protein: CASSVAGGVVNIQYF
CDR3 DNA: TGCGCCAGCAGCGTCGCGGGGGGGGTGGTGAACATTCAGTACTTC

J gene: TRBJ2-7
V gene: TRBV3-1
D gene: -
clone size: many
CDR3 protein: CASSRRTARAGEQYF
CDR3 DNA: TGTGCCAGCAGCCGCCGAACCGCCAGGGCCGGCGAGCAGTACTTC

J gene: TRBJ2-1
V gene: TRBV20-1
D gene: -
clone size: many
CDR3 protein: CSARDGGVGYNEQFF
CDR3 DNA: TGCAGTGCTAGAGATGGGGGTGTGGGCTACAATGAGCAGTTCTTC

J gene: TRBJ1-3
V gene: TRBV24-1
D gene: -
clone size: many
CDR3 protein: CATSDAYSGNTIYF
CDR3 DNA: TGTGCCACCAGTGACGCATACTCTGGAAACACCATATATTTT

J gene: TRBJ2-4
V gene: TRBV12-3/TRBV12-4
D gene: -
clone size: many
CDR3 protein: CASSFGGENIQYF
CDR3 DNA: TGTGCCAGCAGTTTTGGAGGAGAAAACATTCAGTACTTC

J gene: TRBJ1-2
V gene: TRBV7-2
D gene: -
clone size: many
CDR3 protein: CASSPASGPYAGYTF
CDR3 DNA: TGTGCCAGCAGCCCTGCATCCGGGCCCTACGCTGGCTACACCTTC

J gene: TRBJ1-1
V gene: TRBV12-3/TRBV12-4
D gene: -
clone size: many
CDR3 protein: CASSLEVNTEAFF
CDR3 DNA: TGTGCCAGCAGTTTAGAGGTAAATACTGAAGCTTTCTTT

J gene: TRBJ1-2
V gene: TRBV12-3/TRBV12-4
D gene: -
clone size: many
CDR3 protein: CASSNRGAYGYTF
CDR3 DNA: TGTGCCAGCAGCAATAGGGGGGCCTATGGCTACACCTTC

J gene: TRBJ1-4
V gene: TRBV2
D gene: -
clone size: few
CDR3 protein: CASSEGNTNEKLFF
CDR3 DNA: TGTGCCAGCAGTGAAGGGAACACGAATGAAAAACTGTTTTTT

J gene: TRBJ2-5
V gene: TRBV29-1
D gene: TRBD2
clone size: -
CDR3 protein: CSVREVMTQYF
CDR3 DNA: TGCAGCGTCCGGGAGGTCATGACCCAGTACTTC

J gene: TRBJ1-1
V gene: TRBV12-3/TRBV12-4
D gene: -
clone size: -
CDR3 protein: CASSLQGRTEAFF
CDR3 DNA: TGTGCCAGCAGTTTACAAGGACGCACTGAAGCTTTCTTT

J gene: TRBJ1-3
V gene: TRBV4-1
D gene: -
clone size: many
CDR3 protein: CASSQEGGRAGNTIYF
CDR3 DNA: TGCGCCAGCAGCCAAGAGGGGGGGAGAGCTGGAAACACCATATATTTT

J gene: TRBJ2-5
V gene: TRBV11-3
D gene: -
clone size: many
CDR3 protein: CASSFDTQETQYF
CDR3 DNA: TGTGCCAGCAGCTTCGACACACAAGAGACCCAGTACTTC

J gene: TRBJ1-2
V gene: TRBV4-1
D gene: -
clone size: many
CDR3 protein: CASSRLQVPPFSYGYTF
CDR3 DNA: TGCGCCAGCAGCCGACTCCAGGTCCCCCCATTTAGCTATGGCTACACCTTC

J gene: TRBJ2-3
V gene: TRBV7-8
D gene: TRBD2
clone size: many
CDR3 protein: CASSSKRGADTQYF
CDR3 DNA: TGTGCCAGCAGCTCCAAGCGGGGGGCGGATACGCAGTATTTT

J gene: TRBJ1-5
V gene: TRBV5-1
D gene: -
clone size: many
CDR3 protein: CASSWGSNQPQHF
CDR3 DNA: TGCGCCAGCAGCTGGGGGAGCAATCAGCCCCAGCATTTT

J gene: TRBJ2-7
V gene: TRBV25-1
D gene: -
clone size: few
CDR3 protein: CASSRGTSYEQYF
CDR3 DNA: TGTGCCAGCAGCAGAGGGACCTCCTACGAGCAGTACTTC

J gene: TRBJ2-1
V gene: TRBV20-1
D gene: TRBD2
clone size: many
CDR3 protein: CSALAGEGYNEQFF
CDR3 DNA: TGCAGTGCTCTAGCGGGGGAGGGATACAATGAGCAGTTCTTC

J gene: TRBJ2-3
V gene: TRBV3-1
D gene: TRBD1
clone size: many
CDR3 protein: CASSPLGTGGSTQYF
CDR3 DNA: TGTGCCAGCAGCCCCCTCGGGACAGGGGGCTCTACGCAGTATTTT

J gene: TRBJ1-5
V gene: TRBV12-3/TRBV12-4
D gene: -
clone size: many
CDR3 protein: CASNLGDYSNQPQHF
CDR3 DNA: TGTGCCAGCAATTTAGGGGATTATAGCAATCAGCCCCAGCATTTT

J gene: TRBJ1-1
V gene: TRBV4-1
D gene: -
clone size: many
CDR3 protein: CASSQFLGGITEAFF
CDR3 DNA: TGCGCCAGCAGCCAATTTTTAGGGGGGATTACTGAAGCTTTCTTT

J gene: TRBJ1-1
V gene: TRBV27
D gene: -
clone size: few
CDR3 protein: CASSQRGTEAFF
CDR3 DNA: TGTGCCAGCAGTCAGCGGGGCACTGAAGCTTTCTTT

J gene: TRBJ1-6
V gene: TRBV20-1
D gene: -
clone size: many
CDR3 protein: CSARVGAGWNSPLHF
CDR3 DNA: TGCAGTGCTAGAGTCGGGGCAGGGTGGAATTCACCCCTCCACTTT

J gene: TRBJ2-5
V gene: TRBV7-9
D gene: -
clone size: many
CDR3 protein: CASSLMGRETQYF
CDR3 DNA: TGTGCCAGCAGCCTCATGGGTAGGGAGACCCAGTACTTC

J gene: TRBJ1-1
V gene: TRBV5-6
D gene: -
clone size: many
CDR3 protein: CASSLARIGYVGVNTEAFF
CDR3 DNA: TGTGCCAGCAGCTTGGCTAGAATTGGGTACGTGGGAGTGAACACTGAAGCTTTCTTT

J gene: TRBJ2-7
V gene: TRBV9
D gene: TRBD1
clone size: many
CDR3 protein: CASSAAGTGSYEQYF
CDR3 DNA: TGTGCCAGCAGCGCCGCCGGGACAGGCTCCTACGAGCAGTACTTC

J gene: TRBJ2-3
V gene: TRBV6-5
D gene: -
clone size: few
CDR3 protein: CASRSYTDTQYF
CDR3 DNA: TGTGCCAGCCGTTCTTACACAGATACGCAGTATTTT

J gene: TRBJ1-2
V gene: TRBV20-1
D gene: -
clone size: many
CDR3 protein: CSARDLAGAYYGYTF
CDR3 DNA: TGCAGTGCTAGAGATCTGGCGGGTGCCTACTATGGCTACACCTTC

J gene: TRBJ2-7
V gene: TRBV6-2/TRBV6-3
D gene: -
clone size: many
CDR3 protein: CASMGRDPRTYEQYF
CDR3 DNA: TGTGCCAGCATGGGTAGAGACCCTAGAACCTACGAGCAGTACTTC

J gene: TRBJ1-5
V gene: TRBV7-9
D gene: -
clone size: many
CDR3 protein: CASSLVSGRGRDQPQHF
CDR3 DNA: TGTGCCAGCAGCTTAGTCTCGGGTAGGGGAAGGGATCAGCCCCAGCATTTT

J gene: TRBJ2-7
V gene: TRBV18
D gene: -
clone size: many
CDR3 protein: CASSPPASVAPYEQYF
CDR3 DNA: TGTGCCAGCTCACCACCGGCATCGGTAGCTCCCTACGAGCAGTACTTC

J gene: TRBJ2-1
V gene: TRBV20-1
D gene: -
clone size: -
CDR3 protein: CSASRGAGNEQFF
CDR3 DNA: TGCAGTGCTAGTCGGGGGGCGGGCAATGAGCAGTTCTTC